A single sample gave rise to the 20 T cell receptor beta chains below, sequenced in a study of CD4 T cells in relation to SARS-CoV-2 and coronaviruses. Clones were read by immunoSEQ multiplex PCR, and TCRdb kept only the in-frame ones, dropping some. The sample comprises roughly 12,000 clones, approximately 78% of which are singletons, and around 14% rests with the top ten. These receptors' antigens are unknown. Unexposed donor CD4+ T cells date from 2011-2018, before the COVID-19 pandemic. CD4+ T cells were isolated from the cells after about ten days of culture. Sequencing used CD4+ T cells from PBMCs, cultured in vitro. The receptors here all came from a human donor in good health.

This rearrangement joins TRBV6-1 to TRBJ2-5; D is unclear. The CDR3 covers 12 residues. Trimming removed 2 bases from V and 4 bases from J, with 5 bases in between. Germline values: CDR1 MNHNS, CDR2 SASEGT. DNA for the CDR3: TGTGCCAGCAGTGAATGGGGAGAGACCCAGTACTTC. This translates into CASSEWGETQYF.

The chain employs TRBV7-8 and TRBJ2-1, with D perhaps matching TRBD2 (5 bases). This CDR3 is built from 14 residues. CDR1 and CDR2 from the germline V gene are SGHVS and FQNEAQ. V shed 5 bases and J shed 2 bases, with 10 bases lying between them. The CDR3 DNA is TGTGCCAGCAGCCAGCGGTCCGCCTACAATGAGCAGTTCTTC. It codes for CASSQRSAYNEQFF.

This chain joins TRBV29-1 and TRBJ2-1; the match to TRBD2 covers 13 bases. This CDR3 has 15 amino acids. Trimming cost V 6 bases and J 9 bases; bases outside gene matches: 11. CDR1 is SQVTM, CDR2 ANQGSEA, per germline. CDR3 coding DNA: TGCAGCGTGGGAGTCCAGGGACTAGCGGGAAGTGAGCAGTTCTTC. Amino acids: CSVGVQGLAGSEQFF.

This clone has only one observation. The genes are TRBV5-5 and TRBJ2-7; D remains unclear. With 3 bases removed from V and 1 base from J, the gap between germline ends came to 11 bases. Per germline, CDR1 SGHKS and CDR2 YYEKEE (reference sequence). The CDR3 contains 14 residues. CDR3 protein: CASSYYRQSYEQYF. The CDR3 DNA follows: TGTGCCAGCAGCTACTATCGACAATCCTACGAGCAGTACTTC.

This chain connects TRBV6-2 or TRBV6-3 to TRBJ2-4, with 10 bases fitting TRBD2. CDR3 length: 18 amino acids. Germline lookup yields CDR1 MNHEY and CDR2 SVGEGT. V lost 2 bases to trimming and J lost 0 bases; unmatched junction nucleotides: 7. The CDR3 bases are TGTGCCAGCAGTTACCTGCCTAGCGGGGGATTAGCCAAAAACATTCAGTACTTC. This encodes CASSYLPSGGLAKNIQYF.

CDR3 sequence reads: CASSLGGRVGQETQYF. The CDR3 DNA reads TGTGCCAGCAGCTTAGGAGGCAGGGTGGGTCAAGAGACCCAGTACTTC. The genes are TRBV7-6 and TRBJ2-5; tentative D call: TRBD1 (5 bases). Germline V gene data show CDR1 as SGHVS and CDR2 as FNYEAQ. The CDR3 is made up of 16 amino acids. The ends were cut back, 1 base at V and 2 bases at J, with 14 bases in the middle.

This clone was observed once. The chain recombines TRBV2 with TRBJ2-3; D perhaps matches TRBD2 (5 bases). Trimming pared 4 bases from V and 5 bases from J, leaving 10 bases between. Germline V lookup: CDR1 SNHLY, CDR2 FYNNEI. The CDR3 is 13 residues long. The CDR3 sequence: CASSGLAIDTQYF. The DNA of the CDR3 is TGTGCCAGCAGTGGCCTAGCAATAGATACGCAGTATTTT.

The rearrangement joins TRBV18 to TRBJ1-3; no definite D call. Trimming took 1 base from V and 0 from J, leaving 10 bases between them. The CDR3 is made up of 16 amino acids. CDR1 KGHSH and CDR2 LQKENI come from the germline V gene. The CDR3 region is CASSPLAAGSGNTIYF. DNA for the CDR3: TGTGCCAGCTCACCACTCGCGGCGGGCTCTGGAAACACCATATATTTT.

This CDR3 is CASSESGGGHNEQFF. The CDR3 nucleotides read TGCGCCAGCAGTGAGTCTGGGGGTGGCCACAATGAGCAGTTCTTC. The rearrangement uses TRBV10-2 and TRBJ2-1, with D perhaps assigned TRBD1 or TRBD2 (5 bases each). This CDR3 contains 15 residues. V lost 0 bases, J lost 5 bases, and 11 bases lay in between. Germline CDR1 reads WSHSY; CDR2 reads SAAADI.

The gene calls are TRBV7-2 and TRBJ2-5; 10 nucleotides match TRBD2. This CDR3 contains 17 residues. The germline CDR1 and CDR2 sequences are SGHTA and FQGNSA. V lost 3 bases and J lost 2; bases outside the gene matches: 9. This chain's CDR3 is CASSLGPRTSGQETQYF. The CDR3, as DNA: TGTGCCAGCAGCTTGGGTCCACGGACTAGCGGACAAGAGACCCAGTACTTC.

This chain joins TRBV5-1 and TRBJ2-5; D gene unclear. Trimming took 2 bases from V and 3 from J, leaving 2 bases between them. Looked up from germline, CDR1 is SGHRS and CDR2 is YFSETQ. This CDR3 spans 11 amino acids. The CDR3, as DNA: TGCGCCAGCAGCTTAAAAGAGACCCAGTACTTC. Translating gives CASSLKETQYF.

V usage is TRBV4-1 and J usage is TRBJ1-5; TRBD1 agrees at 9 bases. Germline-derived CDR1 and CDR2 are MGHRA and YSYEKL. The V segment lost 0 bases and the J segment 5 bases; nucleotides outside the gene matches: 8. The CDR3 runs 17 residues. The CDR3 reads CASSQDYGTGGDQPQHF. CDR3 sequence (DNA): TGCGCCAGCAGCCAAGATTACGGAACAGGGGGCGATCAGCCCCAGCATTTT.

The chain combines TRBV29-1 with TRBJ2-2; 7 bases line up with TRBD1. CDR3 length: 13 residues. The V gene end was trimmed by 7 bases and the J gene end by 5 bases; junction bases not matched to a gene: 7. In germline, CDR1 is SQVTM, CDR2 ANQGSEA. The DNA of the CDR3 is TGCAGCGGGAACAGGGGCGGGACCGGGGAGCTGTTTTTT. Translated, it gives CSGNRGGTGELFF.

This clone was detected only once. This chain connects TRBV19 to TRBJ1-5; D is possibly TRBD1 (5 bases). The CDR3 length is 14 residues. Trimming took off 4 bases at V and 0 bases at J, with 7 bases between the two ends. In germline, CDR1 is LNHDA, CDR2 SQIVND (reference sequence). The DNA of the CDR3 is TGTGCCAGTAGTAGCCAGGGTAGCAATCAGCCCCAGCATTTT. The encoded protein is CASSSQGSNQPQHF.

This clone was seen only a few times. V and J are TRBV2 and TRBJ1-5; D might be TRBD1 (5 bases). CDR3 length: 15 amino acids. CDR1 is SNHLY and CDR2 is FYNNEI in the germline V gene. Trimming removed 4 bases at V and 0 bases at J, with 10 bases between. The CDR3 coding sequence is TGTGCCAGCAGTGTAACAGGACTTAGCAATCAGCCCCAGCATTTT. Encoded protein: CASSVTGLSNQPQHF.

The rearrangement joins TRBV5-1 to TRBJ2-2; D is unclear. The CDR3 spans 14 residues. Trimming removed 0 bases from V and 3 bases from J, with 6 bases in between. Germline V CDR1 and CDR2: SGHRS, YFSETQ. As DNA, the CDR3 is TGCGCCAGCAGCTTGGTGACGGACACCGGGGAGCTGTTTTTT. This gives the protein CASSLVTDTGELFF.

The table lists this clone with a count of one. The chain recombines TRBV11-2 with TRBJ2-3; 12 nucleotides agree with TRBD2. Germline V gives CDR1 SGHAT, CDR2 FQNNGV. Trimming at V came to 2 bases and at J to 0 bases, leaving 6 bases not matched to a gene. The CDR3 is 18 residues long. The CDR3 here is CASSLRTSGRSSTDTQYF. The CDR3 DNA reads as TGTGCCAGCAGCTTACGAACTAGCGGGAGGTCGAGCACAGATACGCAGTATTTT. Complete variable domain (other parts from reference TRBV11-2 and TRBJ2-3): EAGVAQSPRYKIIEKRQSVAFWCNPISGHATLYWYQQILGQGPKLLIQFQNNGVVDDSQLPKDRFSAERLKGVDSTLKIQPAKLEDSAVYLCASSLRTSGRSSTDTQYFGPGTRLTVL.

V is TRBV2 and J is TRBJ2-5; 12 bases fit TRBD2. CDR1 SNHLY and CDR2 FYNNEI come from the germline V gene. The V gene end was trimmed by 6 bases and the J gene end by 5 bases; junction bases not matched to a gene: 10. There are 16 residues in the CDR3. The CDR3: CASSELAGGPWETQYF. The DNA of the CDR3 is TGTGCCAGCAGCGAACTAGCGGGGGGTCCGTGGGAGACCCAGTACTTC.

V gene TRBV9 combines with J gene TRBJ2-3; D may be TRBD1 or TRBD2 (5 bases each). Looked up from germline, CDR1 is SGDLS and CDR2 is YYNGEE. The length of the CDR3 is 16 residues. V lost 3 bases, J lost 3 bases, and 17 bases lay in between. The CDR3 DNA reads as TGTGCCAGCAGCGACAAAGGGGAGAGGTGGACAGATACGCAGTATTTT. As protein: CASSDKGERWTDTQYF.

The CDR3 region has the DNA TGTGCCAGCAGTTACCGTGGGGCACGGGAGACAGATACGCAGTATTTT. Its translation is CASSYRGARETDTQYF. V usage is TRBV6-6 and J usage is TRBJ2-3; a weak D match, TRBD2 (6 bases). Trimming took 2 bases from V and 3 from J, leaving 15 bases between them. The CDR3 runs to 16 residues. Germline V gene sequence: CDR1 MNHNY, CDR2 SVGAGI (reference sequence).